The present T cell receptor beta chain was sequenced within a study of T cell responses to AZD1222 COVID-19 vaccine. The V gene's germline CDR1 is SGHDN and CDR2 FVKESK. Deletions cut 2 bases from V and 2 bases from J, with 9 bases between. The CDR3 is 14 amino acids. Data came from immunoSEQ multiplex PCR; TCRdb stores just in-frame clones and leaves some out. Among 150,000 or so clones listed, approximately 90% were seen once. Study conclusions and caveats: Just six people given AZD1222 tested seropositive at baseline. In a largely white British group with more females than males, clonal diversity was possibly underestimated. Spike-specific TCR breadth rose after two AZD1222 doses, and depth rose as well.

Concerning this clone itself: What it binds is unknown.

The rearrangement uses TRBV14 and TRBJ1-1, with D uncertain. The sequence was collected from an adult in good health. The specimen was peripheral blood, collected on day 0 of AZD1222 vaccination. This CDR3 reads CASSQTRQNTEAFF. In DNA, the CDR3 is TGTGCCAGCAGCCAAACGAGACAAAACACTGAAGCTTTCTTT. Full variable domain (outside the CDR3, taken from reference TRBV14 and TRBJ1-1): EAGVTQFPSHSVIEKGQTVTLRCDPISGHDNLYWYRRVMGKEIKFLLHFVKESKQDESGMPNNRFLAERTGGTYSTLKVQPAELEDSGVYFCASSQTRQNTEAFFGQGTRLTVV.